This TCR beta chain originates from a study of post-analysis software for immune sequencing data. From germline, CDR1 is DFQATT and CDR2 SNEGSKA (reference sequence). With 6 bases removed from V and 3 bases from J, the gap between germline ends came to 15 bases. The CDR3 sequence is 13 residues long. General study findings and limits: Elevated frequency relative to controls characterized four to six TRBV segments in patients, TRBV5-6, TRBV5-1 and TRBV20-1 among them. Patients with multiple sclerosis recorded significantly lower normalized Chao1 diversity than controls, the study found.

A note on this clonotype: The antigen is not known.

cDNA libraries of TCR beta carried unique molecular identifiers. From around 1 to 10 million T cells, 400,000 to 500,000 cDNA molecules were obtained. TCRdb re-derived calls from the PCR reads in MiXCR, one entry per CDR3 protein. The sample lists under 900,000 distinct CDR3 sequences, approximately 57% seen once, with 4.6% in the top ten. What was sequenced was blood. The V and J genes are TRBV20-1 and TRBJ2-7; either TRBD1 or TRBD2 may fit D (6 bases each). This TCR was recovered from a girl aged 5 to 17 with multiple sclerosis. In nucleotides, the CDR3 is TGCAGTGCACGCGCGGGACAATTCTACGAGCAGTACTTC. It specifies CSARAGQFYEQYF.